The 30 T cell receptor beta chains presented below share a single source sample, sequenced in a study of shared clonotypes between healthy human individuals (dated by TCRdb to 2020 to 2021). For the CD8 naive samples, CD45RO-negative cells were positively selected for CCR7, yielding a CD45RA+CCR7+ population from which TemRA cells were excluded. Library preparation used the immunoSEQ multiplex PCR assay. TCRdb limited this immuneACCESS table to in-frame rearrangements with V and J called. A share of clones is missing; checked studies link under half to unresolved V genes, and the rest is unexplained. Counted in this sample were some 630,000 clones; about 95% of them appeared once. Less than 0.13% of the sample comes from the top ten. The sequenced sample consisted of naive CD8+ T cells sorted from blood. The meaning of the sample's cell subset or site label: CD45RA+CCR7+. The source of these receptors is a woman in her 30s in good health.

The chain combines TRBV27 with TRBJ1-5; no clear D gene. From germline, CDR1 is MNHEY and CDR2 SMNVEV (reference sequence). The CDR3 loop spans 16 amino acids. V was cut by 0 bases and J by 1 base, with 10 bases left in between. The CDR3 DNA follows: TGTGCCAGCAGTTTATCGAGAGGGATCAGCAATCAGCCCCAGCATTTT. Its translation: CASSLSRGISNQPQHF.

This chain uses TRBV27 with TRBJ2-3; D perhaps matches TRBD2 (5 bases). V gave up 10 bases and J gave up 0 bases, with 11 bases separating them. This CDR3 is 13 amino acids long. The V gene's germline CDR1 is MNHEY and CDR2 SMNVEV (reference sequence). CDR3 residues: CATLAPSTDTQYF. As DNA, the CDR3 is TGTGCCACCCTAGCCCCTAGCACAGATACGCAGTATTTT.

CDR3 region: CASSGTEGPSYEQYF. CDR3 bases: TGTGCCAGCAGTGGGACCGAGGGGCCGTCCTACGAGCAGTACTTC. The genes are TRBV28 and TRBJ2-7; perhaps D is TRBD1 or TRBD2 (5 bases each). V lost 5 bases to trimming and J lost 1 base, with 15 bases between them. The CDR3 is 15 amino acids. Germline V CDR1 and CDR2: MDHEN, SYDVKM.

This clone was found once. V usage is TRBV7-6 and J usage is TRBJ2-7; 7 bases align to TRBD2. The CDR3 contains 17 residues. Germline-derived CDR1 and CDR2 are SGHVS and FNYEAQ. J was trimmed by 1 base and V by 2 bases; bases with no gene match: 11. The DNA for the CDR3 is TGTGCCAGCAGCTTAAACCTTCCTAGCGGAGAATCCTACGAGCAGTACTTC. Its protein product is CASSLNLPSGESYEQYF. The complete variable domain, with remaining parts taken from reference TRBV7-6 and TRBJ2-7, reads GAGVSQSPRYKVTKRGQDVALRCDPISGHVSLYWYRQALGQGPEFLTYFNYEAQQDKSGLPNDRFSAERPEGSISTLTIQRTEQRDSAMYRCASSLNLPSGESYEQYFGPGTRLTVT.

This rearrangement joins TRBV9 to TRBJ2-2; D is uncertain. Germline CDR1 and CDR2: SGDLS and YYNGEE. The length of the CDR3 is 15 residues. The germline V and J ends were trimmed by 0 bases and 2 bases, with 8 bases remaining between them. CDR3: CASSVDGSNTGELFF. In nucleotides, the CDR3 is TGTGCCAGCAGCGTAGATGGGTCTAACACCGGGGAGCTGTTTTTT.

This clone is a singleton in its sample. This rearrangement joins TRBV2 to TRBJ1-5, with TRBD1 identical over 9 bases. CDR1 is SNHLY, CDR2 FYNNEI, per germline. Losses at the gene ends were 6 bases for V and 2 bases for J; bases not matched to a gene: 5. The CDR3 length is 15 residues. The CDR3: CASSQGQGGNQPQHF. The CDR3 DNA reads as TGTGCCAGCAGCCAGGGACAGGGCGGCAATCAGCCCCAGCATTTT.

The CDR3 sequence is CASSEDLAGVNTGELFF. The CDR3 region has the DNA TGCGCCAGCAGCGAGGACTTAGCGGGAGTCAACACCGGGGAGCTGTTTTTT. The chain has TRBV4-1 and TRBJ2-2; the match to TRBD2 covers 9 bases. Germline trimming cut 5 bases from V and 2 bases from J; bases unmatched to any gene: 9. This CDR3 region has 17 residues. The germline V gene has CDR1 MGHRA and CDR2 YSYEKL.

The chain uses TRBV6-5 and TRBJ2-5, with TRBD2 matching over 7 bases. The germline V gene encodes CDR1 MNHEY and CDR2 SVGAGI. Trimming removed 2 bases from V and 4 bases from J; junction bases left unmatched: 4. CDR3 length: 14 amino acids. The CDR3 here is CASSYGRGLETQYF. The CDR3 nucleotides read TGTGCCAGCAGTTACGGGCGGGGGTTAGAGACCCAGTACTTC.

The J gene is TRBJ2-1, the V gene TRBV7-2, with TRBD1 matching 9 bases. V gave up 5 bases and J gave up 8 bases; unmatched junction bases: 16. There are 17 residues in the CDR3. Germline V lookup: CDR1 SGHTA, CDR2 FQGNSA. The CDR3 is CASSAEQGAEVGDEQFF. Written as DNA, the CDR3 is TGTGCCAGCAGCGCAGAACAGGGGGCCGAGGTGGGAGATGAGCAGTTCTTC.

The chain recombines TRBV6-5 with TRBJ1-6; TRBD1 matches at 10 bases. The V and J ends lost 2 bases and 5 bases, in that order; junction bases with no gene match: 0. The CDR3 contains 15 residues. The germline gives CDR1 MNHEY, CDR2 SVGAGI. In DNA, the CDR3 is TGTGCCAGCAGTTACGGGACAGGGGATAATTCACCCCTCCACTTT. Translated: CASSYGTGDNSPLHF.

This rearrangement joins TRBV20-1 to TRBJ2-1; either TRBD1 or TRBD2 may supply D (5 bases each). The CDR3 is 11 residues long. Germline CDR1 and CDR2: DFQATT and SNEGSKA (reference sequence). V was trimmed by 5 bases and J by 7 bases, leaving 9 bases between them. This chain's CDR3 is CSAFWGNEQFF. DNA of the CDR3: TGCAGTGCTTTCTGGGGGAATGAGCAGTTCTTC.

This rearrangement joins TRBV7-9 to TRBJ2-7; TRBD2 matches 7 bases. The CDR3 length is 13 residues. With V trimmed by 4 bases and J by 2 bases, 2 bases remained unmatched. In germline, CDR1 is SEHNR, CDR2 FQNEAQ (reference sequence). The CDR3 region is CASSSGGPYEQYF. The CDR3, as DNA: TGTGCCAGCAGCTCGGGAGGCCCCTACGAGCAGTACTTC.

The chain employs TRBV27 and TRBJ1-1; the match to TRBD1 covers 8 bases. The CDR3 is 16 amino acids. Germline assignment: CDR1 MNHEY and CDR2 SMNVEV (reference sequence). Unmatched junction bases numbered 7, after V lost 3 bases and J lost 1 base. CDR3 amino acids: CASSFLPGTGNTEAFF. The CDR3 nucleotides are TGTGCCAGCAGTTTTCTACCCGGGACAGGGAACACTGAAGCTTTCTTT.

CDR3: CATSIRTSGSTQYF. The CDR3 DNA follows: TGTGCCACCAGTATCAGGACTAGCGGGAGTACCCAGTACTTC. This chain joins TRBV15 and TRBJ2-5, with 13 bases identical to TRBD2. Germline V lookup: CDR1 LNHNV, CDR2 YYDKDF (reference sequence). This CDR3 has 14 residues. V was clipped by 6 bases and J by 8 bases; unmatched bases: 6. The whole variable domain, remainder taken from reference TRBV15 and TRBJ2-5, is DAMVIQNPRYQVTQFGKPVTLSCSQTLNHNVMYWYQQKSSQAPKLLFHYYDKDFNNEADTPDNFQSRRPNTSFCFLDIRSPGLGDTAMYLCATSIRTSGSTQYFGPGTRLLVL.

The rearrangement uses TRBV5-5 and TRBJ1-2; the match to TRBD1 covers 9 bases. Germline-derived CDR1 and CDR2 are SGHKS and YYEKEE (reference sequence). Trimming at V came to 4 bases and at J to 4 bases, leaving 8 bases not matched to a gene. There are 15 residues in the CDR3. The CDR3, as DNA: TGTGCCAGCAGCCTGCGGACAGGGGAGGGCTATGGCTACACCTTC. This gives the protein CASSLRTGEGYGYTF.

The gene calls are TRBV9 and TRBJ1-1; D gene ambiguous. Trimming left V 0 bases short and J 7 bases short, with 10 bases between. The CDR3 totals 13 residues. Germline assignment: CDR1 SGDLS and CDR2 YYNGEE. This CDR3 is CASSVVLGNEAFF. CDR3 sequence (DNA): TGTGCCAGCAGCGTAGTTTTAGGAAATGAAGCTTTCTTT.

V and J are TRBV4-2 and TRBJ2-1, with 7 bases fitting TRBD2. Germline V gene lookup returns CDR1 LGHNA and CDR2 YNFKEQ. Unmatched junction bases numbered 5, after V lost 0 bases and J lost 6 bases. This CDR3 spans 15 amino acids. The CDR3 loop reads CASSQEIGLGNEQFF. The CDR3 DNA is TGTGCCAGCAGCCAAGAAATCGGACTAGGCAATGAGCAGTTCTTC.

This sequence joins TRBV25-1 and TRBJ1-1; 9 bases are a match to TRBD1. V was clipped by 7 bases and J by 5 bases; unmatched bases: 8. CDR1 MGHDK and CDR2 SYGVNS come from the germline V gene. This CDR3 contains 14 residues. The CDR3 DNA reads TGTGCCAGCACCACCGGGACAGGGTTGACTGAAGCTTTCTTT. Translating it yields CASTTGTGLTEAFF.

The chain is built from TRBV7-6 and TRBJ2-7; D is possibly TRBD1 or TRBD2 (5 bases each). This CDR3 is 14 amino acids long. Germline CDR1 SGHVS, CDR2 FNYEAQ. V was shortened by 1 base and J by 4 bases, with 11 bases between the two germline ends. CDR3 amino acids: CASSLGGTYYEQYF. Written as DNA, the CDR3 is TGTGCCAGCAGCTTAGGGGGGACCTATTACGAGCAGTACTTC.

J is TRBJ1-5 and V is TRBV6-6; D remains ambiguous. V lost 0 bases and J 3 bases, leaving 6 bases between the germline ends. In germline, CDR1 is MNHNY, CDR2 SVGAGI (reference sequence). The CDR3 runs 14 residues. The CDR3 coding sequence is TGTGCCAGCAGTTACTCGAGTATCAATCAGCCCCAGCATTTT. Protein: CASSYSSINQPQHF.

The V call is TRBV5-8, the J call TRBJ2-1, with D perhaps matching TRBD2 (6 bases). The V end was cut by 0 bases, the J end by 0 bases, with 7 bases between. The germline V gene has CDR1 SGHTS and CDR2 YDEGEE. This CDR3 comprises 15 residues. CDR3: CASSLVTSSYNEQFF. The DNA of the CDR3 is TGTGCCAGCAGCTTGGTGACTAGCTCCTACAATGAGCAGTTCTTC.

The chain links TRBV5-6 to TRBJ2-7, with D hard to call. Germline CDR1 and CDR2: SGHDT and YYEEEE. Trimming removed 0 bases from V and 3 bases from J, with 13 bases in between. The CDR3 runs to 15 residues. CDR3 sequence: CASSLGGRTNYEQYF. The CDR3 DNA reads as TGTGCCAGCAGCTTGGGAGGTCGGACGAACTACGAGCAGTACTTC.

CDR3 DNA sequence: TGTGCCAGCAGTCCAACTAGCGGGAGTTATACCGGGGAGCTGTTTTTT. Its protein is CASSPTSGSYTGELFF. The chain links TRBV27 to TRBJ2-2; 11 nucleotides match TRBD2. Germline loops: CDR1 MNHEY, CDR2 SMNVEV (reference sequence). The CDR3 consists of 16 residues. Germline trimming cut 5 bases from V and 5 bases from J; bases unmatched to any gene: 7.

The chain joins TRBV10-1 to TRBJ2-1; 9 nucleotides agree with TRBD2. The CDR3 is made up of 17 amino acids. The V and J ends lost 3 bases and 5 bases, in that order; junction bases with no gene match: 11. The germline V gene encodes CDR1 WNHNN and CDR2 SYGVQD (reference sequence). The DNA of the CDR3 is TGCGCCAGCAGTGAAAGTAGATCAGCGGGGGGAGACAATGAGCAGTTCTTC. As protein: CASSESRSAGGDNEQFF.

This chain links TRBV11-2 with TRBJ2-7; TRBD2 might be the D (5 bases). CDR3 length: 15 amino acids. V was pared by 6 bases and J by 0 bases, with 15 bases between. CDR1 is SGHAT and CDR2 is FQNNGV in the germline V gene. CDR3 nucleotides: TGTGCCAGCAGATCGACTATCGAGAGCTCCTACGAGCAGTACTTC. Amino acid sequence: CASRSTIESSYEQYF.

V is TRBV6-5 and J is TRBJ1-4, with D uncertain. CDR1 is MNHEY and CDR2 is SVGAGI in the germline V gene. V was clipped by 5 bases and J by 13 bases, with 11 bases between them. The CDR3 is made up of 11 amino acids. CDR3 loop: CASSNERTLFF. The CDR3 nucleotides read TGTGCCAGCAGTAACGAACGGACACTGTTTTTT.

The chain uses TRBV4-1 and TRBJ1-4; no clear D. CDR1 and CDR2 from the germline V gene are MGHRA and YSYEKL. The CDR3 sequence is 15 residues long. The V end lost 4 bases, the J end lost 0 bases, and 9 bases lay between the germline ends. CDR3 amino acids: CASSLRSPTNEKLFF. The DNA of the CDR3 is TGCGCCAGCAGCCTAAGGAGTCCAACTAATGAAAAACTGTTTTTT.

The chain is built from TRBV28 and TRBJ2-3; the D call may be TRBD1 or TRBD2 (6 bases each). V was trimmed by 3 bases and J by 6 bases, leaving 25 bases between them. Germline assignment: CDR1 MDHEN and CDR2 SYDVKM. The CDR3 contains 18 residues. Here the CDR3 reads CASSLGADSGTVGDTQYF. CDR3 coding DNA: TGTGCCAGCAGTTTGGGGGCGGATAGCGGAACCGTGGGGGATACGCAGTATTTT. The full variable domain, in which reference TRBV28 and TRBJ2-3 provide the parts outside the CDR3, is DVKVTQSSRYLVKRTGEKVFLECVQDMDHENMFWYRQDPGLGLRLIYFSYDVKMKEKGDIPEGYSVSREKKERFSLILESASTNQTSMYLCASSLGADSGTVGDTQYFGPGTRLTVL.

This clone was found once. The chain employs TRBV2 and TRBJ2-4, with D perhaps assigned TRBD1 or TRBD2 (5 bases each). CDR1 and CDR2 from the germline V gene are SNHLY and FYNNEI. The CDR3 has 17 residues. The ends were cut back, 6 bases at V and 1 base at J, with 19 bases in the middle. CDR3 DNA sequence: TGTGCCAGCAGCAACCGGGACGGATTCTTGGCCAAAAACATTCAGTACTTC. It translates to CASSNRDGFLAKNIQYF.

This chain links TRBV30 with TRBJ2-2, with 12 bases fitting TRBD2. The CDR3 runs 16 residues. The germline V gene encodes CDR1 GTSNPN and CDR2 SVGIG (reference sequence). Trimming removed 5 bases from V and 2 bases from J; junction bases left unmatched: 6. This chain's CDR3 is CAWWGTSGRNTGELFF. DNA of the CDR3: TGTGCCTGGTGGGGGACTAGCGGGCGAAACACCGGGGAGCTGTTTTTT.